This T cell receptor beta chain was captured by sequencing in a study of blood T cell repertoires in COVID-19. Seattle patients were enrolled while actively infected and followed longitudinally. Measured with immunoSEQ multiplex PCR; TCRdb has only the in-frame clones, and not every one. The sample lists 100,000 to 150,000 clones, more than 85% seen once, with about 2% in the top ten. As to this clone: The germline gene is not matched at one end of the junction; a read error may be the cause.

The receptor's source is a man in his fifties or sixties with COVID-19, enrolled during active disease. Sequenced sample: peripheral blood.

CDR3 in DNA: TGTGCCAGCAGCCTAACCGGGACTAGCGCCAATGAGCAGTTCTTC. Its translation: CASSLTGTSANEQFF. This chain uses TRBV7-3 with TRBJ2-1, with 10 bases fitting TRBD2. This CDR3 has 15 residues. CDR1 is SGHTA and CDR2 is FQGTGA in the germline V gene.